This T cell receptor beta chain derives from a study of T-cell memory formation after mild COVID-19. Regarding the study as a whole: The study found balanced CD4/CD8 in clones contracting day 15 to 85 and a CD4+ lean in later expanders. Those CD4+ clones that contracted were mainly in CM and EM (CD8+ ones in EMRA). Clonal second-wave expansions that peaked on day 37 had unconfirmed SARS-CoV-2 specificity.

Constant-segment primers were used for 5'RACE, and the resulting TCR alpha and TCR beta cDNA libraries carried sample barcodes and UMIs. One entry per CDR3 protein results from TCRdb running MiXCR on the 5' RACE reads. Among about 270,000 distinct CDR3 sequences, 16% were seen once, and the ten largest hold 20% to 25%. Comment on this clonotype: Its matching antigen is unknown.

Germline CDR1 SNHLY, CDR2 FYNNEI. V dropped 7 bases and J dropped 7; count of bases not matched to a gene: 1. The CDR3 totals 11 residues. Sequenced input: PBMCs or a T cell subset sorted from them (not recorded which). The receptor's source is a man between 18 and 35 years old who had mild COVID-19 (a few samples of this study predate the infection). Cell type and time point are not known. The chain carries TRBV2 and TRBJ2-1; TRBD1 agrees at 7 bases. The CDR3 sequence: CASTRGNEQFF. The CDR3 bases are TGTGCCAGCACCAGGGGGAATGAGCAGTTCTTC.